This T cell receptor (beta chain) was profiled in a study of metastatic and nonmetastatic thyroid tumors. Study as a whole: Across peripheral blood and tumor or nodule tissue samples taken from malignant and benign thyroid patients, the repertoires were compared with one another. Findings and caveats of the study: In both blood and tumor samples, TCR beta diversity was reported significantly higher for malignant than benign nodules.

TCRdb reprocessed the PCR reads via MiXCR. The profile covers 25,000 to 30,000 clones, with around a quarter appearing a single time and 13% to 15% taken by the ten largest. Points on this clone: Antigen specificity is unknown.

V shed 1 base and J 4 bases; nucleotides not matched to a gene: 5. The germline V gene has CDR1 SGHVS and CDR2 FNYEAQ. The CDR3 covers 17 residues. The entire patient cohort was treatment-naive prior to thyroid surgery. The receptor was derived from a female donor with papillary thyroid cancer or a benign thyroid nodule (not recorded which). Some clones in this sample may be carry-over from other donors' samples. The rearrangement joins TRBV7-6 to TRBJ2-2; 11 bases match TRBD2. The sequencing input was blood. The CDR3 DNA follows: TGTGCCAGCAGCTTAGATGGTAGCGGGGGGGCCACCGGGGAGCTGTTTTTT. The encoded protein is CASSLDGSGGATGELFF.